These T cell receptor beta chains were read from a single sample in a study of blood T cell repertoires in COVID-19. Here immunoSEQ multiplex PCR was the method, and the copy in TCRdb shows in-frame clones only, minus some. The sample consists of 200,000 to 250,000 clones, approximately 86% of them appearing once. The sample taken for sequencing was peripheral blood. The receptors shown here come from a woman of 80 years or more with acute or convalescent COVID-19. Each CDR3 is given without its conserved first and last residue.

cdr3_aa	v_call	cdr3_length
ASSGVGYEQY	TRBV12-3/TRBV12-4	10
ASRPLAGGPYEQY	TRBV6-6	13
ASSYSNRYTDTQY	TRBV6-6	13
ASTRDTNTEAF	TRBV6-5	11
ASSESWTSGVKF	TRBV10-1	12
ARKNQGYTEAF	TRBV2	11
ASSLLAGGLITDTQY	TRBV6-6	15
ASSFASGGAGDTQY	TRBV11-3	14
ASSQEAATIYGYT	TRBV4-1	13
ASSQLGTGTYEQY	TRBV27	13
SASREQF	TRBV20-1	7
ASSPRAGANYGYT	TRBV7-2	13
ASSLDGGNSPLH	TRBV5-1	12
SANGGGELF	TRBV20-1	9
ASSELAGGLNEQF	TRBV6-1	13
AISDGQGGSGYT	TRBV10-3	12
ARRHRERGMNTEAF	TRBV19	14
ASSHGFSNEQF	TRBV11-3	11
ASSWGQGKETQY	TRBV11-2	12
SVEEGAHGYT	TRBV29-1	10
ASSSRTSGRDEQF	TRBV7-2	13
ASSHRVLSGNTIY	TRBV7-3	13
ASSERGTGVLTGELF	TRBV6-1	15
ASSLVRGGEQF	TRBV7-8	11
ASSLGASGQY	TRBV5-6	10
ATRVGGGYGYT	TRBV24-1	11
ASSATDYNSPLH	TRBV25-1	12
ASSGRGSYEQY	TRBV5-1	11
ASSEAWGTGLPNEQF	TRBV6-1	15
ASSYRTGGNTGELF	TRBV11-2	14
AISGNHRGGTEAF	TRBV10-3	13
ASSPQDYRDTEAF	TRBV11-3	13
ASSQAYFTEAF	TRBV14	11
ASSLSGGFIAKNIQY	TRBV5-6	15
ASSQGTVNTGELF	TRBV7-6	13
ASRWEGDPNYGYT	TRBV11-2	13
ASQPQGGVSYEQY	TRBV19	13
ASSLRRGGDTQY	TRBV13	12
ASSTCLHDHRGAV	TRBV28	13
ASGTGQGAYNEQF	TRBV5-1	13
ATLPGNQPQH	TRBV28	10
ASSVVTSGGEQY	TRBV9	12
ASSVTGGRNYGYT	TRBV9	13
ASSLRQGVLSGYT	TRBV28	13
ASSFGTGDASPLH	TRBV7-9	13
ASSSTYGTSGYEQY	TRBV27	14
ASSVQGLYNSPLH	TRBV5-1	13
ASSPPGTGGDGELF	TRBV7-6	14